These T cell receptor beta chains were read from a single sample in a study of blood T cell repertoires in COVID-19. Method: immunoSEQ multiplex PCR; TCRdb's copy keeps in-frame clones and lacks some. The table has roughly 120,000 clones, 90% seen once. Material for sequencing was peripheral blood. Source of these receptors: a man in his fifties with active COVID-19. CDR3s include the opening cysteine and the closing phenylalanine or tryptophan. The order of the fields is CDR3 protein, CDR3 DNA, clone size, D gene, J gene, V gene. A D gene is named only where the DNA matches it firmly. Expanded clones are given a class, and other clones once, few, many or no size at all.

CASSLHGTGSETQYF,TGTGCCAGCAGCCTCCACGGGACAGGGAGTGAGACCCAGTACTTC,once,TRBD1,TRBJ2-5,TRBV4-2
CASSQGPGKYGAGSTDTQYF,TGCGCCAGCAGCCAAGGTCCAGGGAAGTACGGGGCGGGGAGCACAGATACGCAGTATTTT,NA,NA,TRBJ2-3,TRBV4-1
CASSQVQNTEAFF,TGCGCCAGCAGCCAAGTTCAAAACACTGAAGCTTTCTTT,NA,NA,TRBJ1-1,TRBV4-1
CAISQPGGEAHSYEQYF,TGTGCCATCAGTCAGCCCGGCGGGGAAGCCCATTCCTACGAGCAGTACTTC,NA,NA,TRBJ2-7,TRBV10-3
CASSLQETQYF,TGTGCCAGCAGCCTCCAAGAGACCCAGTACTTC,NA,NA,TRBJ2-5,TRBV7-2
CASSNPVDLPQNEPQHF,TGCGCCAGCAGCAACCCCGTCGATCTACCACAGAACGAGCCCCAGCATTTT,NA,NA,TRBJ1-5,TRBV5-1
CASTSGAGFKAEAFF,TGTGCCAGCACCTCTGGAGCTGGGTTTAAAGCTGAAGCTTTCTTT,once,NA,TRBJ1-1,TRBV3-1/TRBV3-2
CASSPGSYEQYF,TGTGCCAGCTCACCAGGCAGCTACGAGCAGTACTTC,NA,NA,TRBJ2-7,TRBV18
CASSFSGRAYNEQFF,TGTGCCAGCAGTTTTAGCGGGAGGGCCTACAATGAGCAGTTCTTC,once,TRBD2,TRBJ2-1,TRBV6-5
CASSLLGQPQETQYF,TGTGCCAGCAGCCTACTGGGACAACCTCAAGAGACCCAGTACTTC,NA,NA,TRBJ2-5,TRBV7-9
CASSIPLAGRTGELFF,TGTGCCAGTAGTATCCCCCTAGCGGGACGCACCGGGGAGCTGTTTTTT,NA,TRBD2,TRBJ2-2,TRBV19
CASKAQRSSYNEQFF,TGTGCCAGCAAGGCCCAGCGGAGCTCCTACAATGAGCAGTTCTTC,once,NA,TRBJ2-1,TRBV6-5
CASSARYGYTF,TGTGCCAGCAGTGCCCGGTATGGCTACACCTTC,NA,NA,TRBJ1-2,TRBV12-3/TRBV12-4
CASSLAGGANNEQFF,TGTGCCAGCAGCTTGGCGGGGGGGGCGAACAATGAGCAGTTCTTC,NA,TRBD2,TRBJ2-1,TRBV5-4
CASSKSVNLGNTIYF,TGTGCCAGTTCCAAGTCGGTCAATTTGGGAAACACCATATATTTT,NA,NA,TRBJ1-3,TRBV19
CASSSQGGNYNEQFF,TGCGCCAGCAGCTCTCAAGGAGGAAACTACAATGAGCAGTTCTTC,NA,NA,TRBJ2-1,TRBV5-1
CASSRGQPAYEQYF,TGTGCCAGCAGTCGGGGACAGCCCGCCTACGAGCAGTACTTC,few,TRBD1,TRBJ2-7,TRBV6-5
CASSFGGPGNGYTF,TGTGCCAGCAGTTTCGGGGGGCCAGGGAATGGCTACACCTTC,NA,NA,TRBJ1-2,TRBV27
CASSYSRDRDDQPQHF,TGTGCCAGCAGTTACTCGAGGGACAGAGACGATCAGCCCCAGCATTTT,few,TRBD1,TRBJ1-5,TRBV6-2/TRBV6-3
CASSPTTGGANGYTF,TGCGCCAGCAGCCCAACGACAGGGGGCGCAAATGGCTACACCTTC,once,TRBD1,TRBJ1-2,TRBV5-1
CASSTDRGRETQYF,TGTGCCAGCAGTACGGACAGGGGGCGAGAGACCCAGTACTTC,NA,TRBD1,TRBJ2-5,TRBV27
CASKRQDSSYNEQFF,TGTGCCAGCAAACGGCAGGACAGCTCCTACAATGAGCAGTTCTTC,NA,NA,TRBJ2-1,TRBV21-1
CATSDPPLRGEQFF,TGTGCCACCAGCGATCCACCGTTGCGGGGGGAGCAGTTCTTC,NA,TRBD2,TRBJ2-1,TRBV24-1
CASSPGGAETQYF,TGTGCCAGCTCACCAGGGGGCGCAGAGACCCAGTACTTC,NA,NA,TRBJ2-5,TRBV18
CASRRDTEAFF,TGTGCCAGCAGGCGGGACACTGAAGCTTTCTTT,NA,NA,TRBJ1-1,TRBV12-3/TRBV12-4
CASSPRVTDTQYF,TGTGCCAGCAGCCCACGAGTCACAGATACGCAGTATTTT,NA,NA,TRBJ2-3,TRBV7-9
CASSYSTVSGNTIYF,TGTGCCAGCAGTTACTCGACTGTCTCTGGAAACACCATATATTTT,NA,NA,TRBJ1-3,TRBV6-6
CASSPWGGEPDGYTF,TGTGCCAGCAGCCCCTGGGGGGGGGAGCCGGATGGCTACACCTTC,NA,NA,TRBJ1-2,TRBV9
CATSVRSPGQGANYGYTF,TGTGCCACCAGTGTACGGTCCCCGGGACAGGGAGCGAACTATGGCTACACCTTC,NA,TRBD1,TRBJ1-2,TRBV24-1
CAISGGGSAGYTF,TGTGCCATCAGTGGAGGGGGATCCGCGGGCTACACCTTC,NA,NA,TRBJ1-2,TRBV10-3
CASSYDSPNYGYTF,TGTGCCAGCAGCTACGACAGTCCTAACTATGGCTACACCTTC,few,NA,TRBJ1-2,TRBV5-4
CASSYLRDSGELFF,TGTGCCAGCAGTTACCTGCGCGATTCCGGGGAGCTGTTTTTT,once,NA,TRBJ2-2,TRBV6-6
CASSDTGPLYNSPLHF,TGTGCCAGCAGCGACACAGGGCCCCTCTATAATTCACCCCTCCACTTT,NA,NA,TRBJ1-6,TRBV5-4
CASSLLQGGNSPLHF,TGTGCCAGCAGTTTACTCCAGGGAGGCAATTCACCCCTCCACTTT,few,NA,TRBJ1-6,TRBV27
CASSYGGHGYNEQFF,TGTGCCAGCAGTTACGGTGGACACGGATACAATGAGCAGTTCTTC,once,NA,TRBJ2-1,TRBV6-5
CASSQTRNTEAFF,TGTGCCAGCAGCCAGACACGTAACACTGAAGCTTTCTTT,once,NA,TRBJ1-1,TRBV7-3
CASSPPTGPNYGYTF,TGTGCCAGCTCGCCTCCGACAGGCCCAAACTATGGCTACACCTTC,NA,NA,TRBJ1-2,TRBV18
CASSSSRTQMNTEAFF,TGTGCCAGCTCATCCTCCCGAACACAGATGAACACTGAAGCTTTCTTT,once,NA,TRBJ1-1,TRBV18
CASSPANTGELFF,TGTGCCAGCAGTCCGGCGAACACCGGGGAGCTGTTTTTT,NA,NA,TRBJ2-2,TRBV6-4
CASSLVRDPYGYTF,TGTGCCAGCAGCTTAGTCAGGGATCCTTATGGCTACACCTTC,NA,NA,TRBJ1-2,TRBV7-9
CASSISGGPETQYF,TGTGCCAGTAGTATTTCGGGGGGCCCAGAGACCCAGTACTTC,NA,NA,TRBJ2-5,TRBV19
CASSSDRDRGGNEQFF,TGTGCCAGCAGCTCGGACCGGGACAGGGGAGGCAATGAGCAGTTCTTC,NA,TRBD1,TRBJ2-1,TRBV7-3
CASSFSYNEQFF,TGTGCCAGCAGCTTTTCTTACAATGAGCAGTTCTTC,NA,NA,TRBJ2-1,TRBV7-9
CASSSAVLLAGTQYF,TGTGCCAGCAGCTCTGCGGTTCTCCTAGCGGGAACGCAGTATTTT,NA,TRBD2,TRBJ2-3,TRBV11-2
CASSQQGGAEVVYTF,TGTGCCAGCAGCCAACAAGGGGGCGCGGAAGTCGTCTACACCTTC,NA,TRBD1,TRBJ1-2,TRBV3-1/TRBV3-2
CASSEALPGLGTEAFF,TGTGCCAGCAGTGAAGCGCTTCCAGGGTTGGGCACTGAAGCTTTCTTT,NA,NA,TRBJ1-1,TRBV2
CASSYSRDRGYEQYF,TGTGCCAGCAGTTACTCCAGGGACAGGGGGTACGAGCAGTACTTC,NA,TRBD1,TRBJ2-7,TRBV6-5
CASREGVNEQFF,TGTGCCAGCAGGGAAGGGGTTAATGAGCAGTTCTTC,NA,NA,TRBJ2-1,TRBV12-3/TRBV12-4
CASSLGTSPHNEQFF,TGTGCCAGTAGCCTTGGGACTAGTCCGCACAATGAGCAGTTCTTC,NA,TRBD2,TRBJ2-1,TRBV19
CASSRTGGTEAFF,TGTGCCAGCAGTCGCACAGGGGGCACTGAAGCTTTCTTT,once,TRBD1,TRBJ1-1,TRBV12-3/TRBV12-4